The 19 T cell receptor beta chains presented below share a single source sample, sequenced in a study of T-cell memory formation after mild COVID-19. One entry per CDR3 protein, called by TCRdb with MiXCR from the 5' RACE reads. This sample yields 450,000 or so distinct CDR3 sequences, of which about 23% are seen a single time; approximately 13% belongs to the top ten. Sequencing used PBMCs or a T cell subset sorted from them (not recorded which). Every receptor here comes from an adult woman who had mild COVID-19 (a few samples of this study predate the infection). Cell type and time point are not known.

This clonotype was observed a few times. The chain combines TRBV18 with TRBJ2-3, with D perhaps TRBD1 or TRBD2 (5 bases each). The CDR3 consists of 17 residues. V dropped 3 bases and J dropped 3 bases, with 19 bases sitting between them. CDR1 is KGHSH, CDR2 LQKENI, per germline. This CDR3 reads CASSPRLVIWGTDTQYF. Here the CDR3 DNA reads TGTGCCAGCTCACCGCGTCTAGTTATATGGGGGACAGATACGCAGTATTTT.

This clonotype has only a few counts. The chain uses TRBV7-2 and TRBJ1-1; no clear D. The CDR3 covers 14 residues. The germline V gene has CDR1 SGHTA and CDR2 FQGNSA. The V end lost 5 bases, the J end lost 4 bases, and 14 bases lay between the germline ends. CDR3 protein: CASSLLAGSTEAFF. The CDR3 DNA sequence: TGTGCCAGCAGCCTACTAGCCGGGAGCACTGAAGCTTTCTTT.

This chain connects TRBV12-3 or TRBV12-4 to TRBJ1-2; D is possibly TRBD1 (5 bases). The CDR3 has 15 residues. Trimming took 6 bases from V and 3 from J, leaving 17 bases between them. This CDR3 is CASSNWGDWHYGYTF. The CDR3 DNA reads TGTGCCAGCAGCAACTGGGGGGACTGGCACTATGGCTACACCTTC.

This clonotype was counted a few times. This chain joins TRBV2 and TRBJ2-2, with TRBD2 identical over 15 bases. Germline CDR1 is SNHLY and CDR2 is FYNNEI. CDR3 length: 17 residues. J gave up 7 bases and V 6 bases, and 9 bases lay outside the gene matches. As DNA, the CDR3 is TGTGCCAGCAGAGGCGGGACTAGCGGGGGGCTTGTCGGGGAGCTGTTTTTT. Translated: CASRGGTSGGLVGELFF.

This clonotype was observed at least ten times. The chain couples TRBV2 to TRBJ2-7, with D uncertain. This CDR3 contains 14 residues. Germline-derived CDR1 and CDR2 are SNHLY and FYNNEI. Deletions cut 8 bases from V and 7 bases from J, with 21 bases between. CDR3 sequence (DNA): TGTGCCAGCTTCGCCCCGGGTCAAAGGCAGGAGCAGTACTTC. The encoded protein is CASFAPGQRQEQYF.

This clonotype was counted only a few times. The J gene is TRBJ2-5, the V gene TRBV27; D ambiguous. The germline gives CDR1 MNHEY, CDR2 SMNVEV (reference sequence). V lost 4 bases, J lost 2 bases, and 14 bases lay in between. CDR3 length equals 15 residues. The CDR3 sequence: CASSSVDLPQETQYF. DNA for the CDR3: TGTGCCAGCAGTTCGGTGGACCTCCCTCAAGAGACCCAGTACTTC.

This clonotype appeared a few times. The CDR3 bases are TGTGCCAGCAGCTTCCCCCGACAGGGGGACAACGAGCAGTACTTC. This codes for CASSFPRQGDNEQYF. The chain couples TRBV5-4 to TRBJ2-7; 9 bases map to TRBD1. The V gene end was trimmed by 2 bases and the J gene end by 5 bases; junction bases not matched to a gene: 8. There are 15 residues in the CDR3. The germline V gene encodes CDR1 SGHNT and CDR2 YYREEE (reference sequence).

V is TRBV7-6 and J is TRBJ1-2; no definite D call. Germline V gives CDR1 SGHVS, CDR2 FNYEAQ. The CDR3 runs 14 residues. Between the trimmed V and J ends, which lost 5 bases and 4 bases, there was a span of 14 bases. CDR3 amino acids: CASSPPGDIYGYTF. The CDR3 DNA sequence: TGTGCCAGCAGCCCCCCTGGAGATATCTATGGCTACACCTTC.

V usage is TRBV20-1 and J usage is TRBJ2-3, with 8 bases lining up with TRBD2. V lost 0 bases, J lost 0 bases, and 2 bases stayed unmatched. Germline loops: CDR1 DFQATT, CDR2 SNEGSKA (reference sequence). This CDR3 is 15 amino acids long. DNA of the CDR3: TGCAGTGCTAGAGATCCTAGCGGGAGCACAGATACGCAGTATTTT. This codes for CSARDPSGSTDTQYF.

This chain links TRBV5-6 with TRBJ2-5, with TRBD1 matching over 9 bases. The CDR3 is made up of 16 amino acids. Germline CDR1 reads SGHDT; CDR2 reads YYEEEE. After removal of 1 base from V and 5 bases from J, the junction contained 9 bases not matched to a gene. As DNA, the CDR3 is TGTGCCAGCAGCTTGCCTCCCCCCGGGACAGGGGAGACCCAGTACTTC. Translating it yields CASSLPPPGTGETQYF.

This sequence joins TRBV7-2 and TRBJ2-1; 14 bases match TRBD2. The CDR3 contains 18 residues. Germline assignment: CDR1 SGHTA and CDR2 FQGNSA. Trimming took 3 bases from V and 4 from J; bases not matched to a gene: 8. The CDR3 is CASSLTLTSGGDYNEQFF. The CDR3 bases are TGTGCCAGCAGCTTGACCTTGACTAGCGGGGGGGATTACAATGAGCAGTTCTTC.

The chain employs TRBV19 and TRBJ1-5, with D maybe TRBD1 (5 bases). V lost 1 base and J 4 bases, leaving 23 bases between the germline ends. The CDR3 is 19 residues long. Germline assignment: CDR1 LNHDA and CDR2 SQIVND (reference sequence). The CDR3 bases are TGTGCCAGTAGTATAGGATGGCGGGGCCCGAGGAATCAAAATCAGCCCCAGCATTTT. Protein product: CASSIGWRGPRNQNQPQHF.

The CDR3 sequence: CSAQGNEQFF. DNA of the CDR3: TGCAGTGCCCAGGGCAATGAGCAGTTCTTC. The J gene is TRBJ2-1, the V gene TRBV20-1; a possible D gene is TRBD1 (5 bases). The germline V gene has CDR1 DFQATT and CDR2 SNEGSKA (reference sequence). Trimming shortened V by 6 bases and J by 6 bases, and 6 bases separated the two germline ends. The CDR3 totals 10 residues.

V is TRBV6-5 and J is TRBJ1-4; TRBD1 matches 7 bases. CDR3 length: 16 residues. Germline values: CDR1 MNHEY, CDR2 SVGAGI. V dropped 5 bases and J dropped 8; count of bases not matched to a gene: 14. CDR3 DNA sequence: TGTGCCAGCAGTCTTTCAGAGGGGGCAGCGTCCGAAAAACTGTTTTTT. Protein: CASSLSEGAASEKLFF.

This clonotype occurred a few times. The genes are TRBV12-3 or TRBV12-4 and TRBJ1-2; possible D gene TRBD1, 5 bases. CDR3 length equals 14 residues. The V gene lost 3 bases and the J gene lost 4 bases, with 12 bases spanning the gap. Here the CDR3 reads CASSFNGAGYGYTF. For the CDR3, the DNA is TGTGCCAGCAGTTTTAACGGGGCTGGCTATGGCTACACCTTC.

The chain carries TRBV16 and TRBJ1-2; D gene ambiguous. V was trimmed by 2 bases and J by 2 bases, leaving 9 bases between them. Germline V gene data show CDR1 as KGHSY and CDR2 as FQNENV. This CDR3 region has 14 residues. The CDR3 nucleotides read TGTGCCAGCAGCCAAAACCACGGGAACTATGGCTACACCTTC. It yields the protein CASSQNHGNYGYTF.

This clonotype turned up a few times. The chain joins TRBV7-9 to TRBJ1-4; D possibly corresponds to TRBD1 (6 bases). Deletions cut 2 bases from V and 5 bases from J, with 12 bases between. This CDR3 contains 15 residues. CDR1 and CDR2 from the germline V gene are SEHNR and FQNEAQ (reference sequence). CDR3 DNA sequence: TGTGCCAGCAGCTTAACAGGGACGTCAAATGAAAAACTGTTTTTT. Translating it yields CASSLTGTSNEKLFF.

The chain has TRBV7-8 and TRBJ2-5, with 8 bases identical to TRBD1. J lost 1 base, V lost 5 bases, and 12 bases had no gene match. Germline CDR1 and CDR2: SGHVS and FQNEAQ. This CDR3 contains 17 residues. CDR3 sequence reads: CASSIRLGQGGQETQYF. DNA for the CDR3: TGTGCCAGCAGCATTAGGCTTGGACAGGGAGGCCAAGAGACCCAGTACTTC. Full variable domain (outside the CDR3, taken from reference TRBV7-8 and TRBJ2-5): GAGVSQSPRYKVAKRGQDVALRCDPISGHVSLFWYQQALGQGPEFLTYFQNEAQLDKSGLPSDRFFAERPEGSVSTLKIQRTQQEDSAVYLCASSIRLGQGGQETQYFGPGTRLLVL.

This clonotype was observed a single time. The chain couples TRBV20-1 to TRBJ2-2; 8 bases are a match to TRBD1. The length of the CDR3 is 16 residues. J gave up 6 bases and V 3 bases, and 12 bases lay outside the gene matches. Germline loops: CDR1 DFQATT, CDR2 SNEGSKA (reference sequence). Here the CDR3 DNA reads TGCAGTGCTAGGGACTCGAGACAGGGGCTCGCCGGGGAGCTGTTTTTT. This sequence encodes CSARDSRQGLAGELFF.